Listed below are T cell receptor beta chains from one sample, sequenced in a study of cytomegalovirus exposure and HLA in healthy donors. Clones were sequenced by immunoSEQ multiplex PCR, and TCRdb holds only the in-frame ones, with some missing. Across 100,000 to 150,000 clones, the top ten clones capture more than 1.5% of the sample. The sequenced sample consisted of PBMCs. Receptor source: a woman aged 40 to 55 in good health and CMV-seropositive. The CDR3 runs from the conserved cysteine through the conserved F or W.

V gene,J gene,CDR3 protein
TRBV7-9,TRBJ2-3,CASSSSDTQYF
TRBV19,TRBJ1-5,CASSIDIHQPQHF
TRBV28,TRBJ1-5,CASSPKGRANQPQHF
TRBV7-9,TRBJ2-2,CASSSHSTGELFF
TRBV7-3,TRBJ2-1,CASSPQGQGAREQFF
TRBV7-3,TRBJ2-2,CASSPQVNSGTGELFF
TRBV30,TRBJ2-7,CAWSDVDEQYF
TRBV5-1,TRBJ2-7,CASSSNRGLETLEQYF
TRBV29-1,TRBJ2-3,CSVVRGYRADTQYF
TRBV18,TRBJ2-3,CASSLLAGGAPSTDTQYF
TRBV27,TRBJ2-2,CASKLSSGGLETGELFF
TRBV19,TRBJ2-3,CASNVIGTDTQYF
TRBV28,TRBJ2-1,CASSPGGPEGNEQFF
TRBV9,TRBJ1-2,CASSETGVNYGYTF
TRBV6-1,TRBJ2-7,CASSEGTGVEQYF
TRBV27,TRBJ1-1,CASSFEAFGTEAFF
TRBV5-6,TRBJ1-1,CASSYLDTYTEAFF
TRBV9,TRBJ1-5,CASSTGQGPFNQPQHF
TRBV6-1,TRBJ2-3,CASSRLAGADTQYF
TRBV30,TRBJ2-6,CAWGSFTGDFLSGANVLTF
TRBV4-3,TRBJ1-2,CASSQDMTGEGGYTF
TRBV5-1,TRBJ1-1,CASSLVQGAPEAFF
TRBV2,TRBJ2-1,CASSEHTGGGNEQFF
TRBV5-5,TRBJ1-1,CASSPLALGTEAFF
TRBV11-1,TRBJ2-1,CASSHRIKTPYNEQFF
TRBV28,TRBJ1-5,CASREQGNQPQHF
TRBV5-1,-,CASSFPSGSGEQYF
TRBV30,TRBJ2-1,CAYLGLAGYNEQFF
TRBV5-1,TRBJ2-6,CASSLAPFSGANVLTF
TRBV7-6,TRBJ2-7,CASSLEAGNTYEQYF
TRBV27,TRBJ1-1,CASSSDRGNAEAFF
TRBV7-3,TRBJ1-1,CASSLGPPNTEAFF
TRBV5-1,TRBJ2-1,CASSLEASGILNEQFF
TRBV11-2,TRBJ1-1,CASSLDLAQNTEAFF
TRBV6-5,TRBJ2-7,CASTPRTGALEQYF
TRBV19,TRBJ1-6,CASTRDRGKSPLHF
TRBV4-1,TRBJ2-2,CASSQSNMGAGGELFF
TRBV11-3,TRBJ2-2,CASTTDTGVNTGELFF
TRBV19,TRBJ2-1,CASSTLAGKGNEQFF
TRBV9,TRBJ1-1,CASSVAPGLNTEAFF
TRBV7-9,TRBJ1-1,CASSSDRGLEAFF
TRBV19,TRBJ2-3,CASSMYSTDTQYF
TRBV27,TRBJ2-2,CASRDWRSAGELFF
TRBV19,TRBJ1-1,CASSIGTTPFGAFF
TRBV7-2,TRBJ1-2,CASSRGTVNPNYGYTF
TRBV6-5,TRBJ1-1,CASSGQGFYTEAFF
TRBV7-3,TRBJ2-5,CASSMTGGRETQYF
TRBV6-5,TRBJ2-1,CASREASGQIPFF
TRBV6-1,TRBJ2-7,CASKDLAETYEQYF
TRBV29-1,TRBJ2-1,CSVALAGVHNEQFF